The clone carrying this T cell receptor beta chain was recorded a few times. This sample is drawn from a study of ipilimumab plus nivolumab after autologous stem cell transplantation. The assay was immunoSEQ multiplex PCR, and TCRdb's table has in-frame clones only and misses some. The sample shows some 87,000 clones, 83% of them seen only once. The sequence was obtained from a male donor with diffuse large B-cell lymphoma. Sample: PBMCs, taken in a trial of ipilimumab plus nivolumab as post-transplant consolidation.

The CDR3 spells CASSGGTGSYYGYTF. The CDR3 DNA reads as TGTGCCAGTAGTGGCGGCACGGGGTCCTATTATGGCTACACCTTC. The chain links TRBV19 to TRBJ1-2; no definite D call. Germline V gene sequence: CDR1 LNHDA, CDR2 SQIVND (reference sequence). CDR3 length: 15 amino acids. V was shortened by 5 bases and J by 5 bases, with 18 bases between the two germline ends. The complete variable domain, with remaining parts taken from reference TRBV19 and TRBJ1-2, reads DGGITQSPKYLFRKEGQNVTLSCEQNLNHDAMYWYRQDPGQGLRLIYYSQIVNDFQKGDIAEGYSVSREKKESFPLTVTSAQKNPTAFYLCASSGGTGSYYGYTFGSGTRLTVV.